This T cell receptor beta chain was captured in a study of blood T cells in healthy people across ages. This CDR3 contains 17 residues. With 6 bases removed from V and 2 bases from J, the gap between germline ends came to 22 bases. RNA extraction gave at least 5 micrograms of total RNA per sample. The authors ran a second PCR of about 6 to 11 cycles using a sample-barcoded 5' primer and a J-beta primer mix. TCRdb analysed the 5' RACE reads with MiXCR anew, one entry per CDR3 protein. In the table there are about 1.8 million distinct CDR3 sequences, about 50% of which are singletons. The source is a woman between 35 and 50 years old in good health. The sequenced sample consisted of blood. This chain connects TRBV12-3 or TRBV12-4 to TRBJ2-5, with a tentative D call TRBD1 (7 bases). The CDR3 bases are TGTGCCAGCAGGAAGTTAGGGGGCCGAGGAGGGCAAGAGACCCAGTACTTC. Its protein product is CASRKLGGRGGQETQYF.